The table lists the clone carrying this T cell receptor beta chain with a count of one. Its antigen is as yet unknown. The CDR3 sequence is 14 residues long. Germline-derived CDR1 and CDR2 are SGHRS and YFSETQ. V lost 2 bases, J lost 8 bases, and 16 bases lay in between. The data were obtained in a study of T cell responses to AZD1222 COVID-19 vaccine. Findings of the study overall: At baseline, seropositivity was found in only six or seven AZD1222 recipients. Spike-specific TCR repertoires showed rising breadth and depth after two AZD1222 doses. Repertoires were sampled only after the peak T cell response.

TCRdb keeps only in-frame clones here, not all; method: immunoSEQ multiplex PCR. This table has 170,000 or so clones, 85% to 95% appearing once. Source: peripheral blood, taken on day 0 of AZD1222 vaccination. The receptor comes from an adult in good health. V is TRBV5-1 and J is TRBJ1-2, with D possibly TRBD1 on 6 matching bases. The CDR3 nucleotides are TGCGCCAGCAGCTTAGCTACAGGGTGGGGAGGCTACACCTTC. This gives the protein CASSLATGWGGYTF.